This is a list of T cell receptor beta chains from one sample in a study of blood T cell repertoires in COVID-19. Only in-frame clones appear in the TCRdb table, and some are missing; sequencing was by immunoSEQ multiplex PCR. This sample carries about 290,000 clones, about nine tenths of them seen once, and the ten largest clones take 1.5% to 2%. Specimen: PBMCs or T cells enriched from blood (not recorded which). The origin of the receptors is a woman between 40 and 55 years old who had recovered from COVID-19. CDR3s leave out the opening cysteine and the closing phenylalanine or tryptophan.

v_gene: TRBV2
CDR3aa: ASRFWTSGQDEQF

v_gene: TRBV10-3
CDR3aa: AISGTGQSTDTQY

v_gene: TRBV6-1
CDR3aa: ASRDRQVLTEAF

v_gene: TRBV7-7
CDR3aa: ASSQGSGSTDTQY

v_gene: TRBV11-2
CDR3aa: ASSLAGTVYNSPLH

v_gene: TRBV4-3
CDR3aa: ASSQVWGRNTEAF

v_gene: TRBV16
CDR3aa: ASSHGTVMNTEAF

v_gene: TRBV30
CDR3aa: AWGRIAETQY

v_gene: TRBV6-5
CDR3aa: ASSYTGTREQY

v_gene: TRBV4-3
CDR3aa: ASSQARRGRVTDTQY

v_gene: TRBV14
CDR3aa: ASSQSRGGGYT

v_gene: TRBV7-3
CDR3aa: ASSLGWGETGELF

v_gene: TRBV27
CDR3aa: ASSFYPPDRERNYGYT

v_gene: TRBV7-2
CDR3aa: ASSPYSSTDTQY

v_gene: TRBV7-9
CDR3aa: ASSLIQGPHQETQY

v_gene: TRBV11-2
CDR3aa: ASSLDRLYGYT